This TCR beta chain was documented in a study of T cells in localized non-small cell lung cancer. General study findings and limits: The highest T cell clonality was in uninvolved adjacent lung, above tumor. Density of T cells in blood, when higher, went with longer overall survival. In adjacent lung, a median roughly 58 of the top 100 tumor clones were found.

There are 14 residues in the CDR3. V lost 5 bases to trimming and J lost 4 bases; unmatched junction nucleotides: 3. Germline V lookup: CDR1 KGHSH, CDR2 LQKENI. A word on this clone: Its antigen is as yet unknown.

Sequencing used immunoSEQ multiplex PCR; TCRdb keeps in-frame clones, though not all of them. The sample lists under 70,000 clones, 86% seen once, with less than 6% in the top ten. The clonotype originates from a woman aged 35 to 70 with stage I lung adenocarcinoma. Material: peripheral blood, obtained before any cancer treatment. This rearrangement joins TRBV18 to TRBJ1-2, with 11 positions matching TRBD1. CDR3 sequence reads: CASSSDRGLYGYTF. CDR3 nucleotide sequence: TGTGCCAGCTCATCGGACAGGGGGCTCTATGGCTACACCTTC.